The rows below give T cell receptor beta chains drawn from one sample of a study of T cell responses to AZD1222 COVID-19 vaccine. Profiling relied on immunoSEQ multiplex PCR, and the TCRdb table lists in-frame clones only, not all of them. The data contain around 190,000 clones, 85% to 95% of them seen just once; the ten biggest clones take up 1% to 1.5%. Sequenced material: peripheral blood, taken on day 0 of AZD1222 vaccination. These TCRs come from an adult in good health. Both conserved end residues are part of each CDR3. A D gene is named only where the DNA matches it firmly. Some rows mark clone size as missing; the rest say once, few, many or name a class of expanded clone.

NA | NA | TRBJ1-5 | TRBV5-8 | CASSLEQLYQPQHF | TGTGCCAGCAGCTTAGAACAGCTTTATCAGCCCCAGCATTTT
NA | NA | TRBJ1-1 | TRBV2 | CASKLSPNTEAFF | TGTGCCAGCAAGCTATCGCCGAACACTGAAGCTTTCTTT
NA | NA | TRBJ2-3 | TRBV19 | CASKELASRLTDTQYF | TGTGCCAGTAAAGAATTGGCCAGCCGCCTGACAGATACGCAGTATTTT
NA | NA | TRBJ1-2 | TRBV5-4 | CASSSKLTQQSNYGYTF | TGTGCCAGCAGCTCCAAGTTAACCCAACAGTCTAACTATGGCTACACCTTC
NA | NA | TRBJ1-6 | TRBV18 | CASSPTKRENSPLHF | TGTGCCAGCTCACCGACGAAGAGGGAAAATTCACCCCTCCACTTT
NA | NA | TRBJ1-1 | TRBV11-3 | CASSSTGNTEAFF | TGTGCCAGCAGCTCCACGGGGAACACTGAAGCTTTCTTT
NA | TRBD2 | TRBJ2-2 | TRBV9 | CASSVGTSGGTGELFF | TGTGCCAGCAGCGTAGGGACTAGCGGGGGCACCGGGGAGCTGTTTTTT
NA | NA | TRBJ1-1 | TRBV6-1 | CASSEWDPNTEAFF | TGTGCCAGCAGTGAATGGGACCCGAACACTGAAGCTTTCTTT
NA | NA | TRBJ1-2 | TRBV12-5 | CASGQGSGGYTF | TGTGCTAGTGGTCAGGGGTCTGGTGGCTACACCTTC
NA | NA | TRBJ1-1 | TRBV10-3 | CAISEAGATGAFF | TGTGCCATCAGTGAGGCGGGAGCTACCGGAGCTTTCTTT
NA | TRBD1 | TRBJ2-3 | TRBV3-1/TRBV3-2 | CASSARPGQRSTDTQYF | TGTGCCAGCAGCGCACGACCGGGACAGAGAAGCACAGATACGCAGTATTTT
NA | NA | TRBJ2-3 | TRBV13 | CTSSRGGYTDTQYF | TGTACCTCCAGCAGAGGGGGATACACAGATACGCAGTATTTT
NA | NA | TRBJ1-3 | TRBV5-1 | CASSLVVGLSGNTIYF | TGCGCCAGCAGCTTGGTGGTGGGTCTCTCTGGAAACACCATATATTTT
few | NA | TRBJ1-1 | TRBV19 | CASSGYTNTEAFF | TGTGCCAGTAGTGGCTACACGAACACTGAAGCTTTCTTT
NA | NA | TRBJ1-1 | TRBV6-5 | CASSWGLGLNTEAFF | TGTGCCAGCAGTTGGGGCTTGGGCTTGAACACTGAAGCTTTCTTT
NA | NA | TRBJ2-3 | TRBV28 | CASSPFPQGRTDTQYF | TGTGCCAGCAGCCCCTTTCCACAGGGTCGCACAGATACGCAGTATTTT
NA | NA | TRBJ2-4 | TRBV7-9 | CASSLAGAKNIQYF | TGTGCCAGCAGCTTAGCCGGAGCCAAAAACATTCAGTACTTC
NA | NA | TRBJ1-6 | TRBV6-6 | CASSPLPYSGFNSPLHF | TGTGCCAGCAGTCCTCTACCCTACTCAGGGTTTAATTCACCCCTCCACTTT
NA | TRBD2 | TRBJ2-1 | TRBV28 | CASRLRGTSGDQFF | TGTGCCAGCAGACTCAGGGGGACTAGCGGGGATCAGTTCTTC
NA | TRBD1 | TRBJ1-6 | TRBV2 | CASRIQGAKAF | TGTGCCAGCAGGATCCAGGGGGCGAAGGCCTTT
NA | NA | TRBJ1-2 | TRBV2 | CASGEGRYGYTF | TGTGCCAGCGGTGAAGGTCGCTATGGCTACACCTTC
NA | NA | TRBJ2-1 | TRBV29-1 | CSVTTGSEQFF | TGCAGCGTGACAACAGGGTCTGAGCAGTTCTTC
NA | TRBD1 | TRBJ1-3 | TRBV7-3 | CASSLGPQGQGSGNTIYF | TGTGCCAGCAGCTTAGGCCCCCAGGGACAGGGCTCTGGAAACACCATATATTTT
NA | NA | TRBJ1-5 | TRBV5-6 | CASSSLDETGPSDQPQHF | TGTGCCAGCAGCTCACTAGACGAAACGGGCCCCTCCGATCAGCCCCAGCATTTT
NA | TRBD1 | TRBJ1-1 | TRBV4-2 | CASSQLTGGGLNTEAFF | TGTGCCAGCAGCCAGCTAACAGGGGGAGGCTTGAACACTGAAGCTTTCTTT
NA | NA | TRBJ1-3 | TRBV28 | CASRPGQSGNTIYF | TGTGCCAGCAGACCGGGACAATCTGGAAACACCATATATTTT
NA | NA | TRBJ1-2 | TRBV7-2 | CASSLDRVSYGYTF | TGTGCCAGCAGCTTAGACAGGGTCAGCTATGGCTACACCTTC
NA | NA | TRBJ2-2 | TRBV4-3 | CASSQVGRVNTGELFF | TGCGCCAGCAGCCAAGTCGGCAGGGTGAACACCGGGGAGCTGTTTTTT
NA | NA | TRBJ2-7 | TRBV11-1 | CASSFPGEGEQYF | TGTGCCAGCAGCTTCCCAGGGGAGGGCGAGCAGTACTTC
once | NA | TRBJ2-7 | TRBV11-2 | CASSPIGGPATNYEQYF | TGTGCCAGCAGCCCAATAGGGGGGCCCGCTACTAACTACGAGCAGTACTTC
NA | TRBD1 | TRBJ2-2 | TRBV9 | CASSPGTAYTGELFF | TGTGCCAGCAGCCCTGGGACAGCCTACACCGGGGAGCTGTTTTTT
NA | NA | TRBJ2-1 | TRBV6-6 | CASSYSTGGDEQFF | TGTGCCAGCAGTTACTCGACAGGAGGGGATGAGCAGTTCTTC
NA | TRBD1 | TRBJ1-3 | TRBV28 | CASTTGGATGNTIYF | TGTGCCAGCACGACAGGGGGCGCAACTGGAAACACCATATATTTT
NA | TRBD1 | TRBJ2-1 | TRBV6-5 | CAPPWGQVFGNEQFF | TGCGCTCCTCCCTGGGGACAGGTATTTGGCAATGAGCAGTTCTTC
NA | NA | TRBJ1-6 | TRBV4-3 | CASSQDPFNYNSPLHF | TGCGCCAGCAGCCAAGACCCTTTCAACTATAATTCACCCCTCCACTTT
NA | TRBD1 | TRBJ2-1 | TRBV3-1/TRBV3-2 | CASSHLGQGDNEQFF | TGTGCCAGCAGCCATCTCGGACAGGGGGACAATGAGCAGTTCTTC
NA | NA | TRBJ2-3 | TRBV7-2 | CASSSPMTPSTDTQYF | TGTGCCAGCAGCTCACCTATGACTCCAAGCACAGATACGCAGTATTTT
NA | NA | TRBJ2-1 | TRBV9 | CASSSDGAGMNEQFF | TGTGCCAGCAGCTCCGACGGGGCCGGGATGAATGAGCAGTTCTTC
NA | TRBD1 | TRBJ2-5 | TRBV12-3/TRBV12-4 | CASSLRGRETQYF | TGTGCCAGCAGTTTAAGGGGGCGGGAGACCCAGTACTTC
NA | NA | TRBJ1-1 | TRBV2 | CASRRTEIMNTEAFF | TGTGCCAGCAGGCGGACAGAAATAATGAACACTGAAGCTTTCTTT
NA | TRBD1 | TRBJ1-5 | TRBV2 | CASSQGARGGQPQHF | TGTGCCAGCAGCCAGGGGGCCCGGGGTGGTCAGCCCCAGCATTTT
NA | NA | TRBJ2-1 | TRBV7-2 | CASSLEAQEYNEQFF | TGTGCCAGCAGCTTAGAGGCTCAGGAATACAATGAGCAGTTCTTC
NA | NA | TRBJ1-3 | TRBV12-3/TRBV12-4 | CASSFGGGNTIYF | TGTGCCAGCAGTTTTGGAGGAGGAAACACCATATATTTT
NA | TRBD2 | TRBJ2-1 | TRBV13 | CASSGGGYHEQFF | TGTGCCAGCAGCGGGGGAGGGTATCATGAGCAGTTCTTC
NA | NA | TRBJ1-3 | TRBV24-1 | CATSDSTVSGNTIYF | TGTGCCACCAGTGATTCGACAGTCTCTGGAAACACCATATATTTT